Below, 2 T cell receptor beta chains from the same sample are listed, as sequenced in a study of cytomegalovirus exposure and HLA in healthy donors (dated by TCRdb to the late 2010s). Library preparation employed the immunoSEQ multiplex PCR assay. For the multiplex PCR, a mixture combining 60 forward primers for TCR Vbeta segments and 13 reverse primers for TCR Jbeta segments was used. The table comes from immuneACCESS by way of TCRdb, which keeps in-frame sequences with V and J called. Part of the clones is missing from these tables; in studies checked, under half for an unresolved V gene and the rest for unknown reasons. The sample profile shows tens of thousands of clones; around 85% of them were found once. Clones ranked in the top ten supply 1% to 1.5% of the sample. Input material: PBMCs. These receptor sequences come from a girl aged 2-9 years in good health and CMV-seropositive.

This sequence joins TRBV7-9 and TRBJ2-7; TRBD2 agrees at 9 bases. Germline loops: CDR1 SEHNR, CDR2 FQNEAQ (reference sequence). V was clipped by 5 bases and J by 6 bases; unmatched bases: 5. The CDR3 is 13 amino acids. CDR3 region: CASSTAGGTEQYF. Written as DNA, the CDR3 is TGTGCCAGCAGCACGGCGGGGGGGACCGAGCAGTACTTC.

This clone was recorded a few times. The chain uses TRBV9 and TRBJ2-7; TRBD2 might be the D (7 bases). This CDR3 comprises 16 residues. Germline-derived CDR1 and CDR2 are SGDLS and YYNGEE. Trimming removed 5 bases at V and 0 bases at J, with 18 bases between. Here the CDR3 reads CASSLGGGKSSYEQYF. The CDR3, as DNA: TGTGCCAGCAGTCTGGGGGGGGGCAAGAGCTCCTACGAGCAGTACTTC.